This TCR beta chain was captured by sequencing in a study of siplizumab effects on memory and regulatory T cells. Regarding the study as a whole: The average Treg-derived proportion among mappable alloreactive CD4+ clones was 55% to 80% with siplizumab versus under 35% in controls. Significantly reduced by siplizumab was the cumulative frequency of alloreactive sequences, namely those traceable to unstimulated CD4+ memory cells.

In regard to this clone: Antigen specificity is unknown.

Sequencing of each sample assayed around 9.9 x 10^4 TCR templates. TCRdb keeps only in-frame clones here, not all; method: immunoSEQ multiplex PCR. Of about 100,000 clones in the sample, roughly 94% were seen once. Germline values: CDR1 MDHEN, CDR2 SYDVKM. The CDR3 runs 15 residues. Trimming shortened V by 9 bases and J by 0 bases, and 18 bases separated the two germline ends. Source material: non-Treg CD4+ T cells sorted from blood. The TCR sequence derives from a human donor in good health. The rearrangement links TRBV28 to TRBJ2-7; tentatively, D is TRBD1 (6 bases). The CDR3 region has the DNA TGTGCCAGTCGCAGGGGAAAGGGGGACTCCTACGAGCAGTACTTC. Protein sequence: CASRRGKGDSYEQYF.